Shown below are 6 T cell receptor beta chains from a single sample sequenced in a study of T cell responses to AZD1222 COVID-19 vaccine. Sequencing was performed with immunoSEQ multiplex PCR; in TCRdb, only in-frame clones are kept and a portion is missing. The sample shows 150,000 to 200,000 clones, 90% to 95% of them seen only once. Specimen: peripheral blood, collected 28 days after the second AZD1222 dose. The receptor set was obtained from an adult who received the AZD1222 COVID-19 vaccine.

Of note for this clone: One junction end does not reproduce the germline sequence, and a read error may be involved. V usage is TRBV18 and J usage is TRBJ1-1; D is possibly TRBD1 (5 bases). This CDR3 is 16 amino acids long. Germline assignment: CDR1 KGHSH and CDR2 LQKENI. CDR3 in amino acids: CASSPPEVGRGTEAFF. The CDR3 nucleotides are TGTGCCAGCTCGCCACCGGAGGTCGGTAGGGGCACTGAAGCTTTCTTT.

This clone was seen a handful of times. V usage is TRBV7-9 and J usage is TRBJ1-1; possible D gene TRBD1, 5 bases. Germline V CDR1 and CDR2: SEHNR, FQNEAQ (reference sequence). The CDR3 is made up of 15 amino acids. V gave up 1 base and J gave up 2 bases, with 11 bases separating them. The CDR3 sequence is CASSLVSGANTEAFF. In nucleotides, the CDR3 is TGTGCCAGCAGCTTAGTTTCCGGGGCCAACACTGAAGCTTTCTTT.

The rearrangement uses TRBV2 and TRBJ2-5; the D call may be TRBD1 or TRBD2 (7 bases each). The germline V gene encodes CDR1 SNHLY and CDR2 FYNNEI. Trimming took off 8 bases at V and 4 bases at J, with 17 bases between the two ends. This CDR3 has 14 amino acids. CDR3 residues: CASRQGGGVETQYF. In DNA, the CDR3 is TGTGCCAGCCGCCAGGGGGGGGGTGTAGAGACCCAGTACTTC.

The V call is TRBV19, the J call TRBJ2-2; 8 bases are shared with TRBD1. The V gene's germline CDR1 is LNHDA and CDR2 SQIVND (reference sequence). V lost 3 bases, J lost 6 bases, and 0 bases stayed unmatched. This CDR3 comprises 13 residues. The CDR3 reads CASSMTGAGELFF. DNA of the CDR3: TGTGCCAGTAGTATGACAGGGGCCGGGGAGCTGTTTTTT. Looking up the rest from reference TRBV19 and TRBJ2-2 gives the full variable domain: DGGITQSPKYLFRKEGQNVTLSCEQNLNHDAMYWYRQDPGQGLRLIYYSQIVNDFQKGDIAEGYSVSREKKESFPLTVTSAQKNPTAFYLCASSMTGAGELFFGEGSRLTVL.

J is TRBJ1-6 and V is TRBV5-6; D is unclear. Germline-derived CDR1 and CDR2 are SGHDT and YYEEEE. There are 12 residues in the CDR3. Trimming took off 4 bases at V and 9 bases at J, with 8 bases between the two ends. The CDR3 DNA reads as TGTGCCAGCAGCCGGCGGGGTTCACCCCTCCACTTT. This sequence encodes CASSRRGSPLHF.

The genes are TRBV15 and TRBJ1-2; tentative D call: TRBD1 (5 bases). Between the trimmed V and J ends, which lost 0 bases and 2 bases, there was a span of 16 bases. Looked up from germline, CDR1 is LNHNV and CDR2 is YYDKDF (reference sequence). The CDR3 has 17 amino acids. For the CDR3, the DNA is TGTGCCACCAGCAGAGATTTCGGGTCAGGGACCAACTATGGCTACACCTTC. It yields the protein CATSRDFGSGTNYGYTF.